This T cell receptor (beta chain) is drawn from a study of chemoradiotherapy in HPV16-positive cancers. General observations from the study: Candidate HPV-specific clones and E7-related TCR motifs grew in tumor during treatment. Better recurrence-free survival went with HPV-responsive T-cell expansion in HPV16-positive patients.

The germline V gene has CDR1 MGHDK and CDR2 SYGVNS. V was clipped by 2 bases and J by 1 base, with 11 bases between them. This CDR3 has 15 amino acids. Repertoires were sampled repeatedly during chemoradiotherapy. Produced via immunoSEQ multiplex PCR; TCRdb's table is partial and in-frame only. The data show 3,500 to 5,000 clones, roughly 85% seen once. In regard to this clone: As yet, its antigen is unknown.

This clonotype was obtained from a human donor with HPV-associated anogenital cancer. The starting material was tumor tissue, obtained from a patient who underwent chemoradiotherapy. The chain combines TRBV25-1 with TRBJ2-5; a possible D gene is TRBD1 (6 bases). The CDR3 loop is CASSEGGHLQETQYF. The CDR3 DNA reads as TGTGCCAGCAGTGAAGGGGGACACCTCCAAGAGACCCAGTACTTC.